The entry that follows covers one T cell receptor (beta chain) sequence. Its antigen is not known. Assay: immunoSEQ multiplex PCR; the TCRdb copy retains only in-frame clones and omits some. The sample records some 30,000 clones, around 84% being singletons. The source of the sample is a study of OX40 agonist ivuxolimab in advanced cancers. Whole-study context: Each patient was given ivuxolimab into a vein every 2 weeks, at 0.01 to 10 mg/kg. Among those treated, three patients had partial responses, one with hepatocellular carcinoma and two with cutaneous melanoma.

Points from the study as a whole: The average count of expanded clones was higher among CD8+ T cells than among CD4+.

V dropped 9 bases and J dropped 6 bases, with 17 bases sitting between them. CDR1 LNHDA and CDR2 SQIVND come from the germline V gene (reference sequence). The CDR3 has 14 amino acids. V is TRBV19 and J is TRBJ2-2, with D possibly being TRBD1 (6 bases). The starting material was CD4+ or CD8+ T cells sorted from blood, obtained in a trial of the OX40 agonist ivuxolimab. The TCR comes from an adult with an advanced solid tumor such as melanoma, head and neck, liver or kidney cancer. The CDR3 is CASRPGAGAGELFF. The DNA of the CDR3 is TGTGCCAGCCGGCCAGGGGCCGGGGCCGGGGAGCTGTTTTTT.